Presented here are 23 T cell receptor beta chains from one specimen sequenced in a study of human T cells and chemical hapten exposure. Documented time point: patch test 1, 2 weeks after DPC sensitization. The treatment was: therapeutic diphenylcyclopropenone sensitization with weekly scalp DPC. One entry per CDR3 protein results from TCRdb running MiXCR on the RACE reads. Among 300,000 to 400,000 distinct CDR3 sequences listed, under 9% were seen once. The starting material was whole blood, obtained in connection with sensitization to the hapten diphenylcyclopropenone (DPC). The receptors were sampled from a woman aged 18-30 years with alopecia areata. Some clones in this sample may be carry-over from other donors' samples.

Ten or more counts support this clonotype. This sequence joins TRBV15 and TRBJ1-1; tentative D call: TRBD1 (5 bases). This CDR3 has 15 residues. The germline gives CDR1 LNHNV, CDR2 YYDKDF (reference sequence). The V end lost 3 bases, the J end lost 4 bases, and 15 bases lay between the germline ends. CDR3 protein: CATSSAGFGGTEAFF. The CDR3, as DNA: TGTGCCACCAGCAGCGCGGGCTTCGGGGGCACTGAAGCTTTCTTT.

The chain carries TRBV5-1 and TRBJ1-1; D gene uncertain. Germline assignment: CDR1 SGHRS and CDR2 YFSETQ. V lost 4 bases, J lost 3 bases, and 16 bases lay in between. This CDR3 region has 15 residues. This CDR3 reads CASSQAPGGDTEAFF. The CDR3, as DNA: TGCGCCAGCAGCCAGGCCCCAGGCGGCGACACTGAAGCTTTCTTT.

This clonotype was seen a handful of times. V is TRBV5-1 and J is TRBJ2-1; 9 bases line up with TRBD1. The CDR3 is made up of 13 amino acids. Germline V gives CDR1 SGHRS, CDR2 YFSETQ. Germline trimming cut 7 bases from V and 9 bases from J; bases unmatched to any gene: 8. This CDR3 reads CASGRDRAGEQFF. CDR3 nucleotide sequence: TGCGCCAGCGGGAGGGACAGGGCGGGTGAGCAGTTCTTC. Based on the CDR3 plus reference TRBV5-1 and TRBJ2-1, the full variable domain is KAGVTQTPRYLIKTRGQQVTLSCSPISGHRSVSWYQQTPGQGLQFLFEYFSETQRNKGNFPGRFSGRQFSNSRSEMNVSTLELGDSALYLCASGRDRAGEQFFGPGTRLTVL.

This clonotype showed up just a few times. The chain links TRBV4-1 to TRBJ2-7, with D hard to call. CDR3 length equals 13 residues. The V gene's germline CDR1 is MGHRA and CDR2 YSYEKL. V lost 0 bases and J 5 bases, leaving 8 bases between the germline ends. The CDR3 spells CASSQDTDDEQYF. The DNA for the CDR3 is TGCGCCAGCAGCCAAGATACGGACGACGAGCAGTACTTC.

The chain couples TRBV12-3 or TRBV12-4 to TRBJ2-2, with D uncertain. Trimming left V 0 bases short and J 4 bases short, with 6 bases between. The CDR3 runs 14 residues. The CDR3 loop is CASSLAFSTGELFF. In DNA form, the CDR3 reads TGTGCCAGCAGTTTAGCTTTTAGCACCGGGGAGCTGTTTTTT.

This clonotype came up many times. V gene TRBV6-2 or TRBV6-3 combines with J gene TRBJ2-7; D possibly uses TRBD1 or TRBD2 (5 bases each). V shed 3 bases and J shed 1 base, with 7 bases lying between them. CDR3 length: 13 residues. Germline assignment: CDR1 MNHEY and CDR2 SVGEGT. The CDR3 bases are TGTGCCAGCAGTTATGGGGGTTCCTACGAGCAGTACTTC. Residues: CASSYGGSYEQYF.

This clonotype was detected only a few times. The CDR3: CASSSRPLHEQFF. The CDR3 DNA is TGTGCCAGCAGTTCCCGACCCCTGCATGAGCAGTTCTTC. J is TRBJ2-1 and V is TRBV6-2 or TRBV6-3; D is unclear. Germline CDR1 is MNHEY and CDR2 is SVGEGT. Trimming shortened V by 4 bases and J by 8 bases, and 12 bases separated the two germline ends. The CDR3 sequence is 13 residues long.

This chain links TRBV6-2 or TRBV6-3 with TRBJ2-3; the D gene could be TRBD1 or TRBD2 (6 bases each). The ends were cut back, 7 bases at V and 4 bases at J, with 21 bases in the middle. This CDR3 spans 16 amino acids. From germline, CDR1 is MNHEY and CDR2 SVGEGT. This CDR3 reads CASTQNLIGGPDTQYF. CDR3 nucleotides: TGTGCCAGCACCCAAAACCTGATCGGGGGCCCAGATACGCAGTATTTT.

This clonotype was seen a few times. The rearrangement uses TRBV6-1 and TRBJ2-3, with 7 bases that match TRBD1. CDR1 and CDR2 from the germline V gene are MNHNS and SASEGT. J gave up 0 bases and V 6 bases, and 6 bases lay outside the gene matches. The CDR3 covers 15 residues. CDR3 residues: CASREQGSSTDTQYF. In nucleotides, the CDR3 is TGTGCCAGCAGGGAACAGGGGTCTAGCACAGATACGCAGTATTTT.

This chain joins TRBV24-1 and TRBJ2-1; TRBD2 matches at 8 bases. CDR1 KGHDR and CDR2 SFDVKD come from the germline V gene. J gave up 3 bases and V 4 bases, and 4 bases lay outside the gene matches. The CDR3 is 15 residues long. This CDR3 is CATSDSSGRYNEQFF. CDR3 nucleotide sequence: TGTGCCACCAGTGACTCTAGCGGGCGCTACAATGAGCAGTTCTTC.

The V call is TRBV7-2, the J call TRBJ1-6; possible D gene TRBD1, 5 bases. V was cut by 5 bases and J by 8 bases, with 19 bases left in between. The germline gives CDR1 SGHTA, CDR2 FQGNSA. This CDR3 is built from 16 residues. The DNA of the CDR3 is TGTGCCAGCAGCCTGCCCCAGGGTATCTACCATTCACCCCTCCACTTT. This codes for CASSLPQGIYHSPLHF. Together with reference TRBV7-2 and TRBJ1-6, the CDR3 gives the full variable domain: GAGVSQSPSNKVTEKGKDVELRCDPISGHTALYWYRQSLGQGLEFLIYFQGNSAPDKSGLPSDRFSAERTGGSVSTLTIQRTQQEDSAVYLCASSLPQGIYHSPLHFGNGTRLTVT.

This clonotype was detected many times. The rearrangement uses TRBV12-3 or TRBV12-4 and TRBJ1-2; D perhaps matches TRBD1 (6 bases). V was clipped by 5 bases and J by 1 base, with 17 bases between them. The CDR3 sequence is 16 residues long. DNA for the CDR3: TGTGCCAGCAGTCTAAGTCCGCCAGGGGATAACTATGGCTACACCTTC. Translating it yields CASSLSPPGDNYGYTF.

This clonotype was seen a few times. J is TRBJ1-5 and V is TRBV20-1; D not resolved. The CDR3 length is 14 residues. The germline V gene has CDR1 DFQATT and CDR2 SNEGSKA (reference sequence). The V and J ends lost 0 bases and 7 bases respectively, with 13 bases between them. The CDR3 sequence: CSARDKGSGQPQHF. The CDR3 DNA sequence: TGCAGTGCTAGAGATAAGGGCTCCGGGCAGCCCCAGCATTTT.

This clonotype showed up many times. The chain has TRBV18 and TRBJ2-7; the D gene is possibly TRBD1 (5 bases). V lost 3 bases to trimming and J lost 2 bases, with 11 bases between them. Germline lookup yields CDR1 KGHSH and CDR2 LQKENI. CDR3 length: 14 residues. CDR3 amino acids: CASSPMAGTYEQYF. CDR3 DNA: TGTGCCAGCTCACCCATGGCAGGGACCTACGAGCAGTACTTC.

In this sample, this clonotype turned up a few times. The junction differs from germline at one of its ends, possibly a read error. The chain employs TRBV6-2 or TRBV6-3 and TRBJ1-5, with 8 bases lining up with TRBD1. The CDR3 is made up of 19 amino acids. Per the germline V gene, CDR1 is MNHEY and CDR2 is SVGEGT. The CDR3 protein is CASSNSLRQGSGNNQPQHF. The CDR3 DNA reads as TGTGCCAGCAGTAACTCCCTTCGACAGGGGTCGGGTAACAATCAGCCCCAGCATTTT.

CDR3 sequence (DNA): TGTGCCAGCAGCTCCGGGACACGGGCCTACAATGAGCAGTTCTTC. This codes for CASSSGTRAYNEQFF. The chain is built from TRBV11-2 and TRBJ2-1; D possibly corresponds to TRBD1 (6 bases). Germline CDR1 and CDR2: SGHAT and FQNNGV. The CDR3 length is 15 residues. The V gene lost 4 bases and the J gene lost 2 bases, with 12 bases spanning the gap.

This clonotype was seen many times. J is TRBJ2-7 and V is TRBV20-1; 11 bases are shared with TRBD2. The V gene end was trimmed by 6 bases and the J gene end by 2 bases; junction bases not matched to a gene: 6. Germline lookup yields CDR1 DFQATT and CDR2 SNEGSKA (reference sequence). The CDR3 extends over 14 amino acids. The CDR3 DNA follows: TGCAGTGCGAATCTAGCGGGGGGCGCCTACGAGCAGTACTTC. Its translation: CSANLAGGAYEQYF.

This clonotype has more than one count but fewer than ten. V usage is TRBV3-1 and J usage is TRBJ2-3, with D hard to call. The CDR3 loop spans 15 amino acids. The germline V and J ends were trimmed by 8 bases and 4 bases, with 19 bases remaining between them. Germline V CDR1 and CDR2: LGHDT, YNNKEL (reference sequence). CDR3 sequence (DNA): TGTGCCAGCGCCGCGGCGCGGATCTTTTCAGATACGCAGTATTTT. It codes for CASAAARIFSDTQYF.

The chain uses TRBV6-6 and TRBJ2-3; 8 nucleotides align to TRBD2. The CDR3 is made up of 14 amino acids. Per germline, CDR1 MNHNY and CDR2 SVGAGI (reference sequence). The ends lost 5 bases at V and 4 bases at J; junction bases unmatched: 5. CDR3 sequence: CASSRGGSSDTQYF. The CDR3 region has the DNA TGTGCCAGCAGTCGCGGGGGGTCATCAGATACGCAGTATTTT.

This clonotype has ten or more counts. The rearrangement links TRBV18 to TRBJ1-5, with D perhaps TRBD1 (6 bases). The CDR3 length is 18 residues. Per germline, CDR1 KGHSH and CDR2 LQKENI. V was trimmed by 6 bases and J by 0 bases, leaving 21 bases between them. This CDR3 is CASSPRGRSDYSNQPQHF. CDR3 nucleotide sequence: TGTGCCAGCTCCCCCAGGGGCAGGTCTGATTATAGCAATCAGCCCCAGCATTTT.

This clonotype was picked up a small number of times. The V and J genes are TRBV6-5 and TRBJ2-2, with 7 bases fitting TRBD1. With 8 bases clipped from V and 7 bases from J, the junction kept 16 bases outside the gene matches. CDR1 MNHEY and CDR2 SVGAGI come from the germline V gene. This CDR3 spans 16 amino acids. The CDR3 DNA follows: TGTGCCAGCTCGGCTGCCTATACAGGGGACGACGGGGAGCTGTTTTTT. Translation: CASSAAYTGDDGELFF.

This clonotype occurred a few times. CDR3 in DNA: TGTGCCAGCAGTTACGTTCGGGGACAAGAGACCCAGTACTTC. Translation: CASSYVRGQETQYF. The V call is TRBV6-6, the J call TRBJ2-5, with a tentative D call TRBD2 (5 bases). The CDR3 extends over 14 amino acids. Deletions cut 2 bases from V and 2 bases from J, with 9 bases between. CDR1 is MNHNY, CDR2 SVGAGI, per germline (reference sequence).

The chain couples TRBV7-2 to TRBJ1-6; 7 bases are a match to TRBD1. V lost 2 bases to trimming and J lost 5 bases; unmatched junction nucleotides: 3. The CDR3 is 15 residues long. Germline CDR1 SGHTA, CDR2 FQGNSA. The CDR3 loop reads CASSLWDSNNSPLHF. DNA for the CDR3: TGTGCCAGCAGCTTATGGGACAGCAATAATTCACCCCTCCACTTT.